The clone carrying this TCR beta chain was counted once. The data were obtained in a study of control samples from healthy donors and cancer patients. The V gene's germline CDR1 is SGHDT and CDR2 YYEEEE. V shed 1 base and J 4 bases; nucleotides not matched to a gene: 10. CDR3 length: 16 residues. The repertoire was sequenced with immunoSEQ multiplex PCR; TCRdb's copy has only in-frame clones and lacks some. This table has some 150,000 clones, more than 85% appearing once. The sample consisted of blood. The gene calls are TRBV5-6 and TRBJ1-1; 7 nucleotides line up with TRBD1. This receptor was taken from a man between 25 and 39 years old in good health. The CDR3 sequence: CASSLRQGPLGTEAFF. In DNA form, the CDR3 reads TGTGCCAGCAGCTTGCGACAGGGACCTCTGGGCACTGAAGCTTTCTTT. Variable domain in full (rest from reference TRBV5-6 and TRBJ1-1): DAGVTQSPTHLIKTRGQQVTLRCSPKSGHDTVSWYQQALGQGPQFIFQYYEEEERQRGNFPDRFSGHQFPNYSSELNVNALLLGDSALYLCASSLRQGPLGTEAFFGQGTRLTVV.